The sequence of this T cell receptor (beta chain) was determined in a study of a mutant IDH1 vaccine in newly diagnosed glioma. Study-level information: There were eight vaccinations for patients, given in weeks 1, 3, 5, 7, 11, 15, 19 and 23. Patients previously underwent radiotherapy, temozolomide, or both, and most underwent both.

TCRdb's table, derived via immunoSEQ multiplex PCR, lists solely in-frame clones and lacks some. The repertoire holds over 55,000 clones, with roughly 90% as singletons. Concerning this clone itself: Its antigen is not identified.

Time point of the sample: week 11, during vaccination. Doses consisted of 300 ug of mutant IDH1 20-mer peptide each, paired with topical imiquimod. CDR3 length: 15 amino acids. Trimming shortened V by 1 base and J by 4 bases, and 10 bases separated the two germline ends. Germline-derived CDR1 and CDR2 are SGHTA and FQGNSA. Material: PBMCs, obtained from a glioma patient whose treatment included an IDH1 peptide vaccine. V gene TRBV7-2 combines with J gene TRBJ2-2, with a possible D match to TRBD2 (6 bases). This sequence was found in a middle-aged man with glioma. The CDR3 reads CASSLDWRGTGELFF. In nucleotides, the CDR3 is TGTGCCAGCAGCTTAGATTGGCGGGGCACCGGGGAGCTGTTTTTT.